Each of the 16 T cell receptor beta chains below was sequenced from the same sample in a study of response to subunit inactivated influenza vaccine. TCRdb used MiXCR to reprocess the RT-PCR reads, holding one entry per CDR3 protein. The sample records over 650,000 distinct CDR3 sequences, around a sixth being singletons. This specimen was PBMCs from blood, taken around 5 days after vaccination. These receptors were collected from a middle-aged man who received an inactivated influenza vaccine.

The chain recombines TRBV12-3 or TRBV12-4 with TRBJ2-7, with D possibly matching TRBD1 (5 bases). The CDR3 is 13 amino acids. V lost 4 bases and J lost 2, with 9 bases in between. The CDR3 bases are TGTGCCAGCAGTTCTGGACACCCCTACGAGCAGTACTTC. It is translated as CASSSGHPYEQYF.

This sequence joins TRBV20-1 and TRBJ2-3; TRBD2 matches 9 bases. This CDR3 is built from 16 residues. Trimming cost V 3 bases and J 2 bases; bases outside gene matches: 9. Germline V CDR1 and CDR2: DFQATT, SNEGSKA (reference sequence). CDR3 sequence: CSARGRLAGTTDTQYF. DNA of the CDR3: TGCAGTGCTAGGGGTCGGCTAGCGGGGACCACAGATACGCAGTATTTT.

This clonotype appeared many times. The chain links TRBV7-2 to TRBJ2-6; 9 bases align to TRBD1. Germline V lookup: CDR1 SGHTA, CDR2 FQGNSA. V was pared by 5 bases and J by 3 bases, with 5 bases of the junction left unmatched. The CDR3 runs to 16 residues. This CDR3 is CASSIRQGVGANVLTF. In DNA form, the CDR3 reads TGTGCCAGCAGCATAAGACAGGGGGTTGGGGCCAACGTCCTGACTTTC.

This clonotype was seen a handful of times. This chain joins TRBV20-1 and TRBJ2-5, with 9 bases lining up with TRBD2. The CDR3 runs 15 residues. In germline, CDR1 is DFQATT, CDR2 SNEGSKA (reference sequence). J gave up 4 bases and V 2 bases, and 8 bases lay outside the gene matches. In nucleotides, the CDR3 is TGCAGTGCTAGATCGGCGGGGGGGCGAGGAGAGACCCAGTACTTC. Translated: CSARSAGGRGETQYF.

The chain carries TRBV20-1 and TRBJ2-7, with D perhaps given as TRBD1 or TRBD2 (7 bases each). Looked up from germline, CDR1 is DFQATT and CDR2 is SNEGSKA (reference sequence). Trimming pared 7 bases from V and 3 bases from J, leaving 16 bases between. The CDR3 is 13 amino acids. DNA for the CDR3: TGCAGTGTGCCAACCAGGGGGGGCTACGAGCAGTACTTC. The encoded protein is CSVPTRGGYEQYF.

In its sample, this clonotype was seen a few times. The chain joins TRBV12-3 or TRBV12-4 to TRBJ2-3, with D possibly being TRBD1 (5 bases). Trimming removed 3 bases from V and 6 bases from J, with 7 bases in between. CDR3 size: 12 residues. The CDR3 loop reads CASSFRADTQYF. CDR3 bases: TGTGCCAGCAGTTTCAGGGCTGATACGCAGTATTTT.

This clonotype has only a few counts. V usage is TRBV9 and J usage is TRBJ2-1, with D unclear. V lost 4 bases and J lost 6, with 17 bases in between. Germline V gives CDR1 SGDLS, CDR2 YYNGEE. The CDR3 extends over 15 amino acids. The CDR3 sequence is CASSPHGSYPNEQFF. CDR3 in DNA: TGTGCCAGCAGCCCCCACGGGTCATACCCCAATGAGCAGTTCTTC.

This clonotype appeared a few times. This rearrangement joins TRBV7-8 to TRBJ2-3; the D gene is possibly TRBD2 (5 bases). The V gene's germline CDR1 is SGHVS and CDR2 FQNEAQ. CDR3 length equals 15 residues. Trimming took off 5 bases at V and 1 base at J, with 13 bases between the two ends. The CDR3 region has the DNA TGTGCCAGCAGCCGAGGGTCCTGGCGCACAGATACGCAGTATTTT. As protein: CASSRGSWRTDTQYF.

This clonotype occurred a few times. The chain has TRBV4-3 and TRBJ2-1; no definite D call. The V end was cut by 0 bases, the J end by 12 bases, with 12 bases between. This CDR3 spans 13 amino acids. The germline V gene has CDR1 LGHNA and CDR2 YSLEER. DNA of the CDR3: TGCGCCAGCAGCCAAGATAATTGGGGTCCGCAGTTCTTC. This encodes CASSQDNWGPQFF.

This rearrangement joins TRBV20-1 to TRBJ2-1; a weak D match, TRBD1 (6 bases). The germline V gene encodes CDR1 DFQATT and CDR2 SNEGSKA (reference sequence). The CDR3 is made up of 15 amino acids. The ends were cut back, 6 bases at V and 0 bases at J, with 15 bases in the middle. CDR3 protein: CSAKTGTPSYNEQFF. In DNA form, the CDR3 reads TGCAGTGCAAAAACCGGGACACCCTCCTACAATGAGCAGTTCTTC.

This clonotype appeared many times. This sequence joins TRBV5-1 and TRBJ1-2; a possible D gene is TRBD1 (6 bases). Looked up from germline, CDR1 is SGHRS and CDR2 is YFSETQ. Trimming left V 4 bases short and J 6 bases short, with 13 bases between. The CDR3 runs to 13 residues. Here the CDR3 reads CASSPRAGDGYTF. CDR3 bases: TGCGCCAGCAGCCCCCGAGCAGGGGATGGCTACACCTTC.

This clonotype was counted only a few times. The chain combines TRBV24-1 with TRBJ2-1; tentative D call: TRBD2 (7 bases). Trimming removed 3 bases from V and 9 bases from J, with 14 bases in between. CDR3 size: 14 residues. Per the germline V gene, CDR1 is KGHDR and CDR2 is SFDVKD. The CDR3 here is CATSDPRGAGEQFF. Here the CDR3 DNA reads TGTGCCACCAGTGATCCACGGGGGGCGGGTGAGCAGTTCTTC.

The table lists this clonotype with a few counts. The rearrangement links TRBV5-5 to TRBJ2-7, with 10 nucleotides matching TRBD1. This CDR3 is 15 amino acids long. Trimming took 5 bases from V and 6 from J; bases not matched to a gene: 11. Germline V gives CDR1 SGHKS, CDR2 YYEKEE (reference sequence). CDR3 sequence: CASSTPGTGEVEQYF. The CDR3 nucleotides are TGTGCCAGCAGTACACCCGGGACAGGGGAAGTCGAGCAGTACTTC.

Only a few counts were recorded for this clonotype. The chain combines TRBV10-3 with TRBJ2-5, with D perhaps TRBD1 (5 bases). The CDR3 consists of 14 residues. Trimming shortened V by 7 bases and J by 5 bases, and 17 bases separated the two germline ends. The germline V gene has CDR1 ENHRY and CDR2 SYGVKD. The CDR3 DNA is TGTGCCATCAAGGAACCAGGGAAGGAGGAGACCCAGTACTTC. Protein sequence: CAIKEPGKEETQYF.

The genes are TRBV4-3 and TRBJ2-1; 8 bases fit TRBD2. CDR3 length: 11 amino acids. J gave up 16 bases and V 1 base, and 3 bases lay outside the gene matches. Germline V gene lookup returns CDR1 LGHNA and CDR2 YSLEER. CDR3 loop: CASSQGTSYFF. CDR3 DNA: TGCGCCAGCAGCCAAGGGACTAGCTACTTCTTC.

The J gene is TRBJ2-1, the V gene TRBV7-6; 10 bases match TRBD1. The V segment lost 1 base and the J segment 4 bases; nucleotides outside the gene matches: 4. Germline lookup yields CDR1 SGHVS and CDR2 FNYEAQ. This CDR3 region has 16 residues. Written as DNA, the CDR3 is TGTGCCAGCAGCTTAGTTTGGGACAGGGGTTACAATGAGCAGTTCTTC. Its translation is CASSLVWDRGYNEQFF.